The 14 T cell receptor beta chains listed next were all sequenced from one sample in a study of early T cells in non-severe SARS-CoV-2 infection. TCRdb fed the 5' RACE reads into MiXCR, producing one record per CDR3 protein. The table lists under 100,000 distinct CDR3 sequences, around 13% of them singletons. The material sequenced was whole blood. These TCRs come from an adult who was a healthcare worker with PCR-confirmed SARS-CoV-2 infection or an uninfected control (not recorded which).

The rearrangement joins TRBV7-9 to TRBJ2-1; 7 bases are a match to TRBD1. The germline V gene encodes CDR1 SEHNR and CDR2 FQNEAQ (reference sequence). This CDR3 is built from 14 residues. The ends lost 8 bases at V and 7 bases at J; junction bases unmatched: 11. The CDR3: CASSGETGWNEQFF. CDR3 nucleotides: TGTGCCAGCTCCGGTGAGACAGGGTGGAATGAGCAGTTCTTC. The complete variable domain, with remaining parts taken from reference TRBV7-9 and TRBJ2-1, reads DTGVSQNPRHKITKRGQNVTFRCDPISEHNRLYWYRQTLGQGPEFLTYFQNEAQLEKSRLLSDRFSAERPKGSFSTLEIQRTEQGDSAMYLCASSGETGWNEQFFGPGTRLTVL.

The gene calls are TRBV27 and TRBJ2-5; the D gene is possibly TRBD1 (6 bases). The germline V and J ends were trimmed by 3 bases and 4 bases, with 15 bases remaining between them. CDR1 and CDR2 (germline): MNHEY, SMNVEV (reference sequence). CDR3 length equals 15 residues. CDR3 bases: TGTGCCAGCAGTTTCCAGGCCCGAGGGGGAGAGACCCAGTACTTC. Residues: CASSFQARGGETQYF.

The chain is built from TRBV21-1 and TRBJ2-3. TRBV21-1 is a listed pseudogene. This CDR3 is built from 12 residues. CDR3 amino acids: CASSPIRNTQYF. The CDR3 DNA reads TGTGCCAGCAGTCCTATTCGTAATACGCAGTATTTT.

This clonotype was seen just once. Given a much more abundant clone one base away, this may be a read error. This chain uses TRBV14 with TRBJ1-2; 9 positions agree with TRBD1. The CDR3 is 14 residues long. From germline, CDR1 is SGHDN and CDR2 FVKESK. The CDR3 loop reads CANSPSDRGYGYTF. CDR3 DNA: TGTGCCAACAGCCCGTCGGACAGGGGCTATGGCTACACCTTC.

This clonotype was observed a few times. The CDR3 loop is CASSEGGGQETQYF. The CDR3 bases are TGTGCCAGCAGTGAAGGGGGGGGCCAAGAGACCCAGTACTTC. This chain links TRBV7-2 with TRBJ2-5; the D gene is possibly TRBD2 (7 bases). CDR1 is SGHTA, CDR2 FQGNSA, per germline. V lost 6 bases, J lost 1 base, and 12 bases lay in between. This CDR3 has 14 amino acids.

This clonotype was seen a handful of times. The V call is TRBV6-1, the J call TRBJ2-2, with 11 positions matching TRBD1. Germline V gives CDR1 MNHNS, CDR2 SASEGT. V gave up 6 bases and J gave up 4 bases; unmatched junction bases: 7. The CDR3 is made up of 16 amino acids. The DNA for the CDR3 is TGTGCCAGCAGGGCATCCGGGACAGGGGGCACCGGGGAGCTGTTTTTT. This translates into CASRASGTGGTGELFF.

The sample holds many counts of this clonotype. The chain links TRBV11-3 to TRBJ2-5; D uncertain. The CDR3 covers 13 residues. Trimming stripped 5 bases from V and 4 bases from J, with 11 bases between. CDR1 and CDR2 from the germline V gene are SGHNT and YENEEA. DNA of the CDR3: TGTGCCAGCAGCCCCACCATAAGAGAGACCCAGTACTTC. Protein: CASSPTIRETQYF.

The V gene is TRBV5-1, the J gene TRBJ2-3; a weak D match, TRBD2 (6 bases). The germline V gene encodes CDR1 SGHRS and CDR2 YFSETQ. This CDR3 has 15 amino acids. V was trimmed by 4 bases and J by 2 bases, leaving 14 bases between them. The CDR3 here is CASSPGTYITDTQYF. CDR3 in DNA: TGCGCCAGCAGCCCCGGGACTTACATCACAGATACGCAGTATTTT.

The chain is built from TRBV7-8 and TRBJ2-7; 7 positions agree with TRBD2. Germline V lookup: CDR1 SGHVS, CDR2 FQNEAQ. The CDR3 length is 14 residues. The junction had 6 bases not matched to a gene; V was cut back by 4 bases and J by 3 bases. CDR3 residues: CASSSRTSFYEQYF. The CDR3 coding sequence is TGTGCCAGCAGCTCCCGGACTAGTTTCTACGAGCAGTACTTC.

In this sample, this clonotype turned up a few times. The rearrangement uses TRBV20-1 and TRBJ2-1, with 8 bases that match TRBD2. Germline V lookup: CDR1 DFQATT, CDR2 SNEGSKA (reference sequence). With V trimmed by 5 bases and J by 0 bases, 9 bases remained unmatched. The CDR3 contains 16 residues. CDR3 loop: CSASPQRGGSYNEQFF. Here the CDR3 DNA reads TGCAGTGCTTCCCCCCAACGGGGGGGCTCCTACAATGAGCAGTTCTTC.

The CDR3 reads CASSRPRVSHEQFF. DNA of the CDR3: TGTGCCAGCAGCAGGCCCCGTGTATCCCATGAGCAGTTCTTC. The rearrangement links TRBV11-2 to TRBJ2-1; D not certain. The CDR3 has 14 residues. Germline V CDR1 and CDR2: SGHAT, FQNNGV. V lost 5 bases to trimming and J lost 8 bases, with 16 bases between them.

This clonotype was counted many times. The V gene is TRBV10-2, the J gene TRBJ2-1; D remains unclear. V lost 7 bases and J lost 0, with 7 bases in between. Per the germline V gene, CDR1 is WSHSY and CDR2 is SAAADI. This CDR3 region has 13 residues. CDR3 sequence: CASTAGSYNEQFF. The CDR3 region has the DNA TGCGCCAGCACGGCAGGCTCCTACAATGAGCAGTTCTTC.

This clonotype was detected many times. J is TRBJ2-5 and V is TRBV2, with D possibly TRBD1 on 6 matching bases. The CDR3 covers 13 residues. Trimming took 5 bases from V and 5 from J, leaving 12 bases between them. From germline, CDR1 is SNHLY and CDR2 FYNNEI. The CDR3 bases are TGTGCCAGCAGTAACAGGGATCGGGAGACCCAGTACTTC. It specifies CASSNRDRETQYF.

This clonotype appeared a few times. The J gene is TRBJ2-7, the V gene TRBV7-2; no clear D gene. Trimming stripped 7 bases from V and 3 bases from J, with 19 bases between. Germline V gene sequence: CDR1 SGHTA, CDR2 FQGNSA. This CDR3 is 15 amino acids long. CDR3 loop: CASNAFPTADYEQYF. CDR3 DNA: TGTGCCAGCAACGCATTTCCGACGGCAGACTACGAGCAGTACTTC.